The 16 T cell receptor beta chains listed next were all sequenced from one sample in a study of cytomegalovirus exposure and HLA in healthy donors. Vbeta (60) and Jbeta (13) primers were used in the PCR. The assay was immunoSEQ multiplex PCR, and TCRdb's table has in-frame clones only and misses some. The repertoire consists of some 180,000 clones, with approximately 90% occurring once and the leading ten covering 1.1%. Sequencing was done on a sample of PBMCs. All receptors derive from a boy aged 2 to 10 in good health and CMV-seronegative.

The V and J genes are TRBV27 and TRBJ1-2; maybe TRBD1 (6 bases). This CDR3 spans 14 amino acids. Trimming stripped 5 bases from V and 8 bases from J, with 18 bases between. Germline V gene data show CDR1 as MNHEY and CDR2 as SMNVEV (reference sequence). CDR3 protein: CASSINAQGWGYTF. CDR3 coding DNA: TGTGCCAGCAGTATAAACGCCCAGGGGTGGGGCTACACCTTC.

Of note for this clone: Because the CDR3 is missing its conserved closing phenylalanine or tryptophan, this is likely a read error. The J gene is TRBJ1-2, the V gene TRBV19; D remains unclear. This CDR3 spans 13 amino acids. CDR1 and CDR2 from the germline V gene are LNHDA and SQIVND (reference sequence). V gave up 4 bases and J gave up 7 bases, with 13 bases separating them. The CDR3: CASSTSVGGGYTS. The CDR3 DNA reads TGTGCCAGTAGTACATCGGTGGGAGGTGGCTACACCTCC.

The chain couples TRBV25-1 to TRBJ2-1, with no clear D. CDR1 and CDR2 from the germline V gene are MGHDK and SYGVNS. The CDR3 extends over 12 amino acids. V lost 4 bases to trimming and J lost 7 bases, with 8 bases between them. CDR3 nucleotide sequence: TGTGCCAGCAGTGTCAGTATGAATGAGCAGTTCTTC. The encoded protein is CASSVSMNEQFF.

J is TRBJ2-3 and V is TRBV5-1; 12 nucleotides align to TRBD2. CDR1 is SGHRS and CDR2 is YFSETQ in the germline V gene. V shed 2 bases, J shed 6 bases, and the junction held 7 bases outside the gene matches. The CDR3 extends over 16 amino acids. The CDR3 region has the DNA TGCGCCAGCAGCTTCCTAGCGGGAGGGCCGTCGGATACGCAGTATTTT. It specifies CASSFLAGGPSDTQYF.

This clone appeared a single time. The chain combines TRBV9 with TRBJ1-5, with 8 bases aligning to TRBD1. V shed 2 bases, J shed 5 bases, and the junction held 6 bases outside the gene matches. Looked up from germline, CDR1 is SGDLS and CDR2 is YYNGEE. The CDR3 spans 15 residues. CDR3 in DNA: TGTGCCAGCAGCGTGACAGGGGTGTCTGATCAGCCCCAGCATTTT. The encoded protein is CASSVTGVSDQPQHF.

The rearrangement uses TRBV7-8 and TRBJ1-1, with D tentatively TRBD1 (6 bases). The CDR3 extends over 14 amino acids. From germline, CDR1 is SGHVS and CDR2 FQNEAQ. Trimming left V 5 bases short and J 6 bases short, with 16 bases between. The CDR3, as DNA: TGTGCCAGCAGCCCCCCCCGACAGGTACCTGAAGCTTTCTTT. The encoded protein is CASSPPRQVPEAFF.

As concerns this clone: The identical CDR3 is also encoded by other nucleotide sequences in the sample. The rearrangement uses TRBV9 and TRBJ2-1; tentatively, D is TRBD2 (7 bases). V was trimmed by 0 bases and J by 3 bases, leaving 16 bases between them. This CDR3 comprises 17 residues. The germline V gene encodes CDR1 SGDLS and CDR2 YYNGEE. The chain's CDR3 is CASSVDGGGASYNEQFF. The CDR3 DNA reads as TGTGCCAGCAGCGTAGATGGAGGGGGGGCAAGCTACAATGAGCAGTTCTTC.

The J gene is TRBJ2-2, the V gene TRBV6-1; no firm D call. The V gene's germline CDR1 is MNHNS and CDR2 SASEGT. The CDR3 is 16 amino acids. Trimming stripped 2 bases from V and 6 bases from J, with 16 bases between. CDR3 nucleotides: TGTGCCAGCAGTGAATGGATCAACCCCGGGTCCGGGGAGCTGTTTTTT. This codes for CASSEWINPGSGELFF.

This chain links TRBV5-4 with TRBJ2-7; D is undetermined. Germline CDR1 is SGHNT and CDR2 is YYREEE (reference sequence). V was pared by 3 bases and J by 0 bases, with 7 bases between. This CDR3 spans 13 amino acids. This CDR3 is CASSSWSSYEQYF. In nucleotides, the CDR3 is TGTGCCAGCAGCTCCTGGAGCTCCTACGAGCAGTACTTC.

CDR3 coding DNA: TGTGCCAGCAGCGTAGCGGGGGGGCCGGGCACAGATACGCAGTATTTT. This codes for CASSVAGGPGTDTQYF. V usage is TRBV9 and J usage is TRBJ2-3; 8 bases line up with TRBD2. The CDR3 loop spans 16 amino acids. Germline lookup yields CDR1 SGDLS and CDR2 YYNGEE. The V gene end was trimmed by 0 bases and the J gene end by 1 base; junction bases not matched to a gene: 4.

The chain joins TRBV19 to TRBJ1-1; D remains ambiguous. The V gene's germline CDR1 is LNHDA and CDR2 SQIVND (reference sequence). There are 14 residues in the CDR3. The V and J ends lost 7 bases and 0 bases respectively, with 12 bases between them. The DNA for the CDR3 is TGTGCCAGTACCGCAAGCATAATGAACACTGAAGCTTTCTTT. Translation gives CASTASIMNTEAFF.

This chain uses TRBV2 with TRBJ2-2, with 7 nucleotides matching TRBD2. The CDR3 contains 13 residues. Germline lookup yields CDR1 SNHLY and CDR2 FYNNEI. V lost 7 bases to trimming and J lost 7 bases; unmatched junction nucleotides: 6. CDR3 sequence reads: CASTREIIGELFF. DNA of the CDR3: TGTGCCAGCACGCGGGAGATCATCGGGGAGCTGTTTTTT. Variable domain in full (rest from reference TRBV2 and TRBJ2-2): EPEVTQTPSHQVTQMGQEVILRCVPISNHLYFYWYRQILGQKVEFLVSFYNNEISEKSEIFDDQFSVERPDGSNFTLKIRSTKLEDSAMYFCASTREIIGELFFGEGSRLTVL.

The chain has TRBV28 and TRBJ1-2, with 8 nucleotides matching TRBD1. The CDR3 loop spans 13 amino acids. The junction had 2 bases not matched to a gene; V was cut back by 4 bases and J by 4 bases. The germline CDR1 and CDR2 sequences are MDHEN and SYDVKM. The CDR3 coding sequence is TGTGCCAGCAGTTATGACAGGGGCTATGGCTACACCTTC. Residues: CASSYDRGYGYTF.

The chain employs TRBV5-1 and TRBJ2-5; TRBD2 is a possible D gene (6 bases). The CDR3 extends over 14 amino acids. The V and J ends lost 4 bases and 4 bases respectively, with 14 bases between them. CDR1 is SGHRS, CDR2 YFSETQ, per germline. This chain's CDR3 is CASSAGLRGETQYF. CDR3 DNA: TGCGCCAGCAGCGCAGGACTGCGGGGAGAGACCCAGTACTTC.

V is TRBV6-6 and J is TRBJ2-3; TRBD1 might be the D (7 bases). Trimming stripped 6 bases from V and 6 bases from J, with 19 bases between. The germline gives CDR1 MNHNY, CDR2 SVGAGI (reference sequence). CDR3 length: 15 residues. The CDR3 loop is CASSVLRGVGDTQYF. The CDR3 bases are TGTGCCAGCAGCGTTCTCAGGGGGGTCGGCGATACGCAGTATTTT.

The genes are TRBV28 and TRBJ2-7, with TRBD2 as a possible D gene (7 bases). The CDR3 runs 15 residues. Germline V gives CDR1 MDHEN, CDR2 SYDVKM. Between the trimmed V and J ends, which lost 7 bases and 3 bases, there was a span of 19 bases. CDR3 nucleotide sequence: TGTGCCAGCACCGCGGGGGACAAGGCGGTCTACGAGCAGTACTTC. It is translated as CASTAGDKAVYEQYF.